The 26 T cell receptor beta chains reported below all come from one sample, sequenced in a study of blood T cell repertoires in COVID-19. TCRdb's copy holds only in-frame clones and misses some; the assay was immunoSEQ multiplex PCR. The sample lists about 120,000 clones, roughly 87% seen once, with 7.7% in the top ten. The sequenced sample was peripheral blood. The receptor set was obtained from a human donor in a cohort sampled during active COVID-19.

The genes are TRBV10-1 and TRBJ2-1; TRBD1 might be the D (7 bases). Germline V gives CDR1 WNHNN, CDR2 SYGVQD (reference sequence). CDR3 length: 15 residues. Trimming left V 0 bases short and J 6 bases short, with 12 bases between. The CDR3 nucleotides read TGCGCCAGCAGTGAGTCCGCCAGGGGGGTCAATGAGCAGTTCTTC. Protein product: CASSESARGVNEQFF.

The chain links TRBV6-2 or TRBV6-3 to TRBJ2-3; 7 bases align to TRBD2. J lost 0 bases, V lost 4 bases, and 10 bases had no gene match. CDR1 and CDR2 (germline): MNHEY, SVGEGT. The CDR3 totals 17 residues. As DNA, the CDR3 is TGTGCCAGCAGTTCGAAAGCGCTAGCGGAGAGCACAGATACGCAGTATTTT. This translates into CASSSKALAESTDTQYF.

V usage is TRBV28 and J usage is TRBJ1-3, with a weak D call TRBD1 (5 bases). The V and J ends lost 6 bases and 4 bases respectively, with 10 bases between them. From germline, CDR1 is MDHEN and CDR2 SYDVKM. The length of the CDR3 is 13 residues. The CDR3 loop reads CASSQGNGNTIYF. The CDR3 DNA reads as TGTGCCAGCAGCCAGGGTAACGGAAACACCATATATTTT.

The chain recombines TRBV3-1 (or the pseudogene TRBV3-2) with TRBJ2-5; D uncertain. V was cut by 4 bases and J by 5 bases, with 11 bases left in between. Germline V lookup: CDR1 LGHDT, CDR2 YNNKEL (reference sequence). The CDR3 is 13 residues long. CDR3 sequence (DNA): TGTGCCAGCAGCCGCGGAGTCTTCGAGACCCAGTACTTC. Its translation: CASSRGVFETQYF.

This rearrangement joins TRBV5-1 to TRBJ2-7; D is possibly TRBD2 (5 bases). This CDR3 is 15 amino acids long. The germline gives CDR1 SGHRS, CDR2 YFSETQ. Deletions cut 2 bases from V and 4 bases from J, with 16 bases between. CDR3 sequence reads: CASSFTFGREYEQYF. Written as DNA, the CDR3 is TGCGCCAGCAGCTTTACGTTCGGACGGGAATACGAGCAGTACTTC.

The chain has TRBV19 and TRBJ1-3; D is unresolved. V was cut by 3 bases and J by 0 bases, with 12 bases left in between. This CDR3 is built from 16 residues. Germline CDR1 reads LNHDA; CDR2 reads SQIVND (reference sequence). The chain's CDR3 is CASSISRRPSGNTIYF. CDR3 DNA: TGTGCCAGTAGTATTTCTCGCAGGCCCTCTGGAAACACCATATATTTT.

J is TRBJ2-3 and V is TRBV15; D perhaps matches TRBD2 (6 bases). The CDR3 contains 17 residues. CDR1 and CDR2 (germline): LNHNV, YYDKDF (reference sequence). Trimming removed 2 bases at V and 3 bases at J, with 18 bases between. The CDR3: CATSRQPGLLRTDTQYF. CDR3 sequence (DNA): TGTGCCACCAGCAGACAACCGGGACTCCTGAGGACAGATACGCAGTATTTT.

The chain recombines TRBV30 with TRBJ2-3, with TRBD1 matching 8 bases. CDR1 GTSNPN and CDR2 SVGIG come from the germline V gene (reference sequence). The CDR3 has 13 amino acids. The junction had 5 bases not matched to a gene; V was cut back by 3 bases and J by 6 bases. For the CDR3, the DNA is TGTGCCTGGAGGACAGGGGTTGGGGATACGCAGTATTTT. It translates to CAWRTGVGDTQYF. The whole variable domain, filled in from reference TRBV30 and TRBJ2-3, reads SQTIHQWPATLVQPVGSPLSLECTVEGTSNPNLYWYRQAAGRGLQLLFYSVGIGQISSEVPQNLSASRPQDRQFILSSKKLLLSDSGFYLCAWRTGVGDTQYFGPGTRLTVL.

The chain uses TRBV6-4 and TRBJ2-1; D might be TRBD1 (6 bases). The CDR3 consists of 14 residues. Trimming cost V 3 bases and J 8 bases, with 14 bases left between them. Germline CDR1 is MRHNA and CDR2 is SNTAGT. The CDR3 nucleotides are TGTGCCAGCAGTGAGGAACAGGGATGGGATGAGCAGTTCTTC. Translated: CASSEEQGWDEQFF.

This rearrangement joins TRBV6-4 to TRBJ1-2; 7 bases match TRBD1. V shed 10 bases and J 4 bases; nucleotides not matched to a gene: 9. The CDR3 is made up of 13 amino acids. From germline, CDR1 is MRHNA and CDR2 SNTAGT. The CDR3 loop is CANAGQNSYGYTF. Here the CDR3 DNA reads TGTGCCAACGCGGGACAGAACTCCTATGGCTACACCTTC.

The genes are TRBV7-9 and TRBJ1-2; no reliable D call. Trimming stripped 6 bases from V and 8 bases from J, with 10 bases between. The CDR3 is 11 amino acids. Germline V CDR1 and CDR2: SEHNR, FQNEAQ (reference sequence). In nucleotides, the CDR3 is TGTGCCAGCAGTCGGTCTGTGGGCTACACCTTC. This sequence encodes CASSRSVGYTF. The whole variable domain, remainder taken from reference TRBV7-9 and TRBJ1-2, is DTGVSQNPRHKITKRGQNVTFRCDPISEHNRLYWYRQTLGQGPEFLTYFQNEAQLEKSRLLSDRFSAERPKGSFSTLEIQRTEQGDSAMYLCASSRSVGYTFGSGTRLTVV.

This chain connects TRBV19 to TRBJ2-7; 7 bases match TRBD2. CDR1 and CDR2 from the germline V gene are LNHDA and SQIVND (reference sequence). The CDR3 length is 12 residues. After removal of 1 base from V and 7 bases from J, the junction contained 1 base not matched to a gene. The CDR3 DNA reads as TGTGCCAGTAGTATAGGGGAGGGAGAGCAGTACTTC. Translation gives CASSIGEGEQYF.

The chain is built from TRBV19 and TRBJ2-1; maybe TRBD2 (6 bases). Germline CDR1 reads LNHDA; CDR2 reads SQIVND (reference sequence). The CDR3 is 15 amino acids. The germline V and J ends were trimmed by 1 base and 7 bases, with 14 bases remaining between them. Here the CDR3 reads CASSIVSGLNNEQFF. DNA of the CDR3: TGTGCCAGTAGTATAGTTAGCGGACTCAATAATGAGCAGTTCTTC.

The chain links TRBV11-3 to TRBJ2-1; possible D gene TRBD1, 6 bases. Per the germline V gene, CDR1 is SGHNT and CDR2 is YENEEA. This CDR3 is 20 amino acids long. Trimming removed 0 bases at V and 2 bases at J, with 23 bases between. CDR3 residues: CASSLETVRPGARTYNEQFF. In DNA, the CDR3 is TGTGCCAGCAGCTTAGAAACTGTGCGTCCAGGGGCCAGGACCTACAATGAGCAGTTCTTC.

In its sample, this clone was seen once. CDR3 DNA sequence: TGTGCCAGCAGCCCCGAGACAGGGACTAACTATGGCTACACCTTC. This gives the protein CASSPETGTNYGYTF. The V and J genes are TRBV7-8 and TRBJ1-2; 7 bases line up with TRBD1. The CDR3 is made up of 15 amino acids. Germline assignment: CDR1 SGHVS and CDR2 FQNEAQ. Trimming took 5 bases from V and 0 from J; bases not matched to a gene: 6.

The V call is TRBV15, the J call TRBJ2-7, with D tentatively TRBD2 (6 bases). Germline assignment: CDR1 LNHNV and CDR2 YYDKDF (reference sequence). The length of the CDR3 is 15 residues. V dropped 0 bases and J dropped 7 bases, with 16 bases sitting between them. The DNA for the CDR3 is TGTGCCACCAGCAGAGAACGGCTCTCAGGGAGGGAGCAGTACTTC. Encoded protein: CATSRERLSGREQYF.

V gene TRBV7-2 combines with J gene TRBJ2-5; maybe TRBD2 (7 bases). V was cut by 1 base and J by 5 bases, with 14 bases left in between. The CDR3 contains 15 residues. Per germline, CDR1 SGHTA and CDR2 FQGNSA. Here the CDR3 reads CASSLGRGALETQYF. The CDR3 nucleotides read TGTGCCAGCAGCTTAGGCCGGGGGGCGTTGGAGACCCAGTACTTC.

The rearrangement uses TRBV25-1 and TRBJ2-3; 7 bases line up with TRBD2. Germline V gene data show CDR1 as MGHDK and CDR2 as SYGVNS. This CDR3 comprises 18 residues. V lost 1 base to trimming and J lost 0 bases; unmatched junction nucleotides: 10. CDR3 coding DNA: TGTGCCAGCAGTGAATCGAACCTACTAGCGAGTAGCACAGATACGCAGTATTTT. It codes for CASSESNLLASSTDTQYF. Full variable domain (outside the CDR3, taken from reference TRBV25-1 and TRBJ2-3): EADIYQTPRYLVIGTGKKITLECSQTMGHDKMYWYQQDPGMELHLIHYSYGVNSTEKGDLSSESTVSRIRTEHFPLTLESARPSHTSQYLCASSESNLLASSTDTQYFGPGTRLTVL.

The CDR3 protein is CASSSGTSRNTGELFF. Here the CDR3 DNA reads TGTGCCAGCAGCTCCGGGACTAGCAGAAACACCGGGGAGCTGTTTTTT. The rearrangement joins TRBV5-4 to TRBJ2-2; 9 nucleotides agree with TRBD2. V was clipped by 3 bases and J by 2 bases; unmatched bases: 5. This CDR3 spans 16 amino acids. Germline CDR1 and CDR2: SGHNT and YYREEE (reference sequence).

This clone was seen a handful of times. The chain couples TRBV27 to TRBJ2-3; D is undetermined. This CDR3 has 12 residues. Germline V CDR1 and CDR2: MNHEY, SMNVEV (reference sequence). V was trimmed by 3 bases and J by 7 bases, leaving 8 bases between them. CDR3 sequence (DNA): TGTGCCAGCAGTTTCCTCAGGAATACGCAGTATTTT. Its protein is CASSFLRNTQYF.

The chain uses TRBV19 and TRBJ2-2, with TRBD2 matching 11 bases. Trimming removed 10 bases from V and 1 base from J; junction bases left unmatched: 5. Germline loops: CDR1 LNHDA, CDR2 SQIVND (reference sequence). This CDR3 has 15 amino acids. CDR3 DNA: TGTGCCACCAAGGGACTAGCGGAGAACACCGGGGAGCTGTTTTTT. Amino acid sequence: CATKGLAENTGELFF.

The chain combines TRBV3-1 (or the pseudogene TRBV3-2) with TRBJ2-5, with D unresolved. The CDR3 is 15 residues long. The ends were cut back, 4 bases at V and 1 base at J, with 13 bases in the middle. Germline V gene lookup returns CDR1 LGHDT and CDR2 YNNKEL (reference sequence). CDR3 loop: CASSLQTTFQETQYF. The CDR3 bases are TGTGCCAGCAGCCTACAAACGACTTTCCAAGAGACCCAGTACTTC.

This clone was detected once. The genes are TRBV6-2 or TRBV6-3 and TRBJ2-1; a weak D match, TRBD2 (5 bases). The CDR3 is 12 amino acids. Germline CDR1 is MNHEY and CDR2 is SVGEGT. V lost 5 bases, J lost 14 bases, and 16 bases lay in between. This CDR3 reads CASSRLAGREFF. The CDR3 nucleotides read TGTGCCAGCAGTCGTCTAGCTGGTAGGGAGTTCTTC.

The chain has TRBV6-5 and TRBJ1-4; D is unresolved. Germline assignment: CDR1 MNHEY and CDR2 SVGAGI. Deletions cut 3 bases from V and 5 bases from J, with 10 bases between. This CDR3 contains 14 residues. This CDR3 reads CASSYITENEKLFF. The CDR3 region has the DNA TGTGCCAGCAGTTATATAACAGAAAATGAAAAACTGTTTTTT.

The chain has TRBV28 and TRBJ1-5; weak D call: TRBD1 (5 bases). The CDR3 contains 16 residues. Trimming stripped 3 bases from V and 0 bases from J, with 12 bases between. Germline assignment: CDR1 MDHEN and CDR2 SYDVKM. The CDR3 nucleotides are TGTGCCAGCAGTTTTAATCCAGGGTATAGCAATCAGCCCCAGCATTTT. Its translation is CASSFNPGYSNQPQHF.

V gene TRBV21-1 combines with J gene TRBJ1-2. TRBV21-1 is described as a pseudogene. The CDR3 runs 15 residues. The CDR3 DNA is TGTGCCAGCAGCAAAGCCCGCAGGGACTACTATGGCTACACCTTC. Its translation: CASSKARRDYYGYTF.